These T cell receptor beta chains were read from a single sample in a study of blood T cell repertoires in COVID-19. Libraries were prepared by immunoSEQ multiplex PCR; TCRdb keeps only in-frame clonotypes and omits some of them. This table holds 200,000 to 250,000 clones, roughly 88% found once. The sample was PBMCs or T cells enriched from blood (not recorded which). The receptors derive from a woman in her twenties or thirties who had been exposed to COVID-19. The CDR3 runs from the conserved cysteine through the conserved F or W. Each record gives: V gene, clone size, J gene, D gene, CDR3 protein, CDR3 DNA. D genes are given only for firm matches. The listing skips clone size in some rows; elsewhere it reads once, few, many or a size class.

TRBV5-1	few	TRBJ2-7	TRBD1	CASSLNWQGASAYEQYF	TGCGCCAGCAGCTTGAACTGGCAGGGGGCATCAGCCTACGAGCAGTACTTC
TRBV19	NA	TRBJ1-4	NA	CASSMGRGTNEKLFF	TGTGCCAGTAGTATGGGCAGGGGAACTAATGAAAAACTGTTTTTT
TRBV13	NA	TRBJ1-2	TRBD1	CASSPGQVLYGYTF	TGTGCCAGCAGCCCGGGACAGGTTCTCTATGGCTACACCTTC
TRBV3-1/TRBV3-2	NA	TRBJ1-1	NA	CASSQIGGDTEAFF	TGTGCCAGCAGCCAAATAGGAGGAGACACTGAAGCTTTCTTT
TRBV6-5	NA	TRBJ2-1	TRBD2	CASRTSGRDEQFF	TGTGCCAGTCGGACTAGCGGAAGGGATGAGCAGTTCTTC
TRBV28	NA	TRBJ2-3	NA	CASSLVSRGGTDTQYF	TGTGCCAGCAGTTTGGTCTCCAGGGGAGGCACAGATACGCAGTATTTT
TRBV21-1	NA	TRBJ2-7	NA	CASNPLLRLAGEGNYEQYF	TGTGCCAGCAACCCCCTCCTAAGACTAGCGGGGGAAGGAAATTACGAGCAGTACTTC
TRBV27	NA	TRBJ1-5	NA	CASSSLGGRGVSNQPQHF	TGTGCCAGCAGTTCGCTGGGGGGGAGGGGGGTCAGCAATCAGCCCCAGCATTTT
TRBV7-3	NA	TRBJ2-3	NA	CASSLRGGLAPRTDTQYF	TGTGCCAGCAGCTTAAGAGGGGGCCTAGCGCCCCGCACAGATACGCAGTATTTT
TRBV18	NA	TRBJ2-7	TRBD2	CASSLAGGATAYEQYF	TGTGCCAGCTCCCTGGCGGGGGGCGCAACGGCCTACGAGCAGTACTTC
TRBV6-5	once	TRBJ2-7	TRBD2	CASRRGTRVGYEQYF	TGTGCCAGCAGGCGAGGGACTAGGGTGGGGTACGAGCAGTACTTC
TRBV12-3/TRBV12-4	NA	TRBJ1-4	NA	CASSLVEGGKLFF	TGTGCCAGCAGTTTAGTAGAGGGTGGAAAACTGTTTTTT
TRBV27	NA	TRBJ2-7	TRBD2	CASSSLAGHYEQYF	TGTGCCAGCAGTTCTCTAGCGGGACACTACGAGCAGTACTTC
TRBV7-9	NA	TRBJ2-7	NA	CASSPGDGPYEQYF	TGTGCCAGCAGCCCGGGGGACGGACCCTACGAGCAGTACTTC
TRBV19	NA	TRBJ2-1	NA	CASSISGKQFF	TGTGCCAGTAGTATTTCAGGAAAGCAGTTCTTC
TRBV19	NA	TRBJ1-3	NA	CASSQPQSGNTIYF	TGTGCCAGTAGTCAACCACAGTCTGGAAACACCATATATTTT
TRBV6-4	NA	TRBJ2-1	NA	CASSADYSYNEQFF	TGTGCCAGCAGTGCCGACTACTCCTACAATGAGCAGTTCTTC
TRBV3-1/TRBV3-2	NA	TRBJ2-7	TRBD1	CASSLTEQGAPYEQYF	TGTGCCAGCAGCCTCACAGAACAGGGGGCCCCCTACGAGCAGTACTTC
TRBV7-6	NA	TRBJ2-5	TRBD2	CASSPVGEGRGETQYF	TGTGCCAGCAGCCCGGTTGGGGAGGGCCGGGGAGAGACCCAGTACTTC
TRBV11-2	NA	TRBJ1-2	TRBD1	CASSLDLGQSGYTF	TGTGCCAGCAGCTTAGATCTGGGACAGTCTGGCTACACCTTC
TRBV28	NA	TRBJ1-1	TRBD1	CASSIGTVLDANTEAFF	TGTGCCAGCAGCATAGGGACAGTTTTAGACGCGAACACTGAAGCTTTCTTT
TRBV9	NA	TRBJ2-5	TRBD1	CASSALGQGAGETQYF	TGTGCCAGCAGCGCCTTGGGACAGGGGGCGGGGGAGACCCAGTACTTC
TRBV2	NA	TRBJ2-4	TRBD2	CASTGRLAGDTVAKNIQYF	TGTGCCAGCACCGGGAGGCTAGCGGGAGATACTGTAGCCAAAAACATTCAGTACTTC
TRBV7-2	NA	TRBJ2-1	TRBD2	CASSVGLAKNEQFF	TGTGCCAGCAGCGTCGGACTAGCGAAAAATGAGCAGTTCTTC
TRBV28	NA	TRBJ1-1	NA	CASRESGTTEAFF	TGTGCCAGCAGGGAGAGCGGGACGACCGAAGCTTTCTTT
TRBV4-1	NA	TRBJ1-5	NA	CASSPTSGSNQPQHF	TGCGCCAGCAGCCCCACAAGCGGTAGCAATCAGCCCCAGCATTTT
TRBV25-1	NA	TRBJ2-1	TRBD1	CASSEFAGTGEQFF	TGTGCCAGCAGTGAATTTGCAGGGACAGGTGAGCAGTTCTTC
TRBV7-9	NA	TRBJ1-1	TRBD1	CAGVVGQGATEAFF	TGTGCCGGGGTGGTGGGACAGGGGGCCACTGAAGCTTTCTTT
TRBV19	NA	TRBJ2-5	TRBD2	CASSQGLAGTKYF	TGTGCCAGTAGCCAGGGACTAGCGGGGACCAAGTACTTC
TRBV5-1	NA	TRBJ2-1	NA	CASSLGRGRSSYNEQFF	TGCGCCAGCAGCTTGGGCAGGGGCCGCAGCTCCTACAATGAGCAGTTCTTC
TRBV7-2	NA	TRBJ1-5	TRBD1	CASSFDRGTIQPQHF	TGTGCCAGCAGCTTCGACAGGGGGACGATTCAGCCCCAGCATTTT
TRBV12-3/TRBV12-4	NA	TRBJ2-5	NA	CASSFSGWETQYF	TGTGCCAGCAGTTTTTCAGGGTGGGAGACCCAGTACTTC
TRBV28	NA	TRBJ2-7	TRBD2	CASSLPRASGSRYEQYF	TGTGCCAGCAGTTTACCCCGGGCCAGCGGGAGTCGCTACGAGCAGTACTTC
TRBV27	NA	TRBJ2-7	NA	CASSLFGTGLYEQYF	TGTGCCAGCAGTTTATTTGGCACGGGACTCTACGAGCAGTACTTC
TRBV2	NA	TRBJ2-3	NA	CASSEFGQGLSGDTQYF	TGTGCCAGCAGTGAATTTGGCCAGGGCCTTAGTGGGGATACGCAGTATTTT
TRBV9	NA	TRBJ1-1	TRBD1	CASSGFPGQTTEAFF	TGTGCCAGCAGCGGATTCCCGGGACAGACCACTGAAGCTTTCTTT
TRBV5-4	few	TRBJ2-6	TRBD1	CASSWDRVPSGANVLTF	TGTGCCAGCAGTTGGGACAGGGTCCCTTCTGGGGCCAACGTCCTGACTTTC
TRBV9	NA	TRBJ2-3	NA	CASSRQNLYTDTQYF	TGTGCCAGCAGTAGACAGAACTTATACACAGATACGCAGTATTTT